Following are 9 T cell receptor beta chains from one sample sequenced in a study of Ad26.COV2.S vaccination and SARS-CoV-2 variants. The table came from immunoSEQ multiplex PCR; TCRdb's copy has only in-frame clones and leaves some out. The sample holds hundreds of thousands of clones, approximately 85% seen once. The sample's treatment: about 20 received Ad26.COV2.S at low or high dose, single or two shots; several received placebo; per-sample allocation not given. Each sample was drawn 63 days after the first injection (of vaccine or placebo). Specimen: peripheral blood, collected in a trial of Ad26.COV2.S vaccine versus placebo. All receptors derive from a person aged 18-60 years who received the Ad26.COV2.S COVID-19 vaccine or a placebo.

The CDR3 here is CATSDHGLAGTYEQYF. The CDR3 bases are TGTGCCACCAGTGACCACGGACTAGCGGGGACCTACGAGCAGTACTTC. The rearrangement joins TRBV24-1 to TRBJ2-7, with 12 bases fitting TRBD2. Trimming cost V 4 bases and J 2 bases; bases outside gene matches: 5. The length of the CDR3 is 16 residues. The germline CDR1 and CDR2 sequences are KGHDR and SFDVKD.

This clone was counted between two and nine times. This sequence joins TRBV19 and TRBJ1-5, with a tentative D call TRBD1 (5 bases). V lost 7 bases and J 4 bases, leaving 11 bases between the germline ends. The CDR3 runs to 13 residues. The germline gives CDR1 LNHDA, CDR2 SQIVND (reference sequence). CDR3 bases: TGTGCCAGTAAGGGACGGCAAAATCAGCCCCAGCATTTT. As protein: CASKGRQNQPQHF.

The rearrangement joins TRBV6-5 to TRBJ2-2; TRBD1 matches at 7 bases. This CDR3 region has 14 residues. V was clipped by 2 bases and J by 6 bases; unmatched bases: 3. Germline values: CDR1 MNHEY, CDR2 SVGAGI. In DNA form, the CDR3 reads TGTGCCAGCAGTTACGACAGGGTGGCCGGGGAGCTGTTTTTT. Translated, it gives CASSYDRVAGELFF.

This rearrangement joins TRBV6-5 to TRBJ1-1, with a tentative D call TRBD1 (6 bases). From germline, CDR1 is MNHEY and CDR2 SVGAGI. V was trimmed by 2 bases and J by 0 bases, leaving 13 bases between them. CDR3 length: 16 amino acids. CDR3 bases: TGTGCCAGCAGTTACGGGGGACAAACCATGAACACTGAAGCTTTCTTT. Encoded protein: CASSYGGQTMNTEAFF.

This clone was observed a few times. This sequence joins TRBV18 and TRBJ2-1; D tentatively reads TRBD1 or TRBD2 (6 bases each). Germline CDR1 is KGHSH and CDR2 is LQKENI. Trimming shortened V by 4 bases and J by 11 bases, and 12 bases separated the two germline ends. The CDR3 covers 12 residues. CDR3 residues: CASSRGAEKQFF. The DNA of the CDR3 is TGTGCCAGCTCACGGGGGGCTGAGAAGCAGTTCTTC.

The genes are TRBV25-1 and TRBJ1-2; D not resolved. V shed 4 bases and J shed 0 bases, with 9 bases lying between them. Germline V lookup: CDR1 MGHDK, CDR2 SYGVNS. This CDR3 is 14 amino acids long. Here the CDR3 reads CASSVRATNYGYTF. The CDR3 DNA reads TGTGCCAGCAGTGTAAGGGCTACTAACTATGGCTACACCTTC.

The chain combines TRBV18 with TRBJ2-7; D is uncertain. This CDR3 spans 14 amino acids. CDR1 is KGHSH, CDR2 LQKENI, per germline. V lost 1 base to trimming and J lost 5 bases, with 12 bases between them. CDR3 protein: CASSPLTATHEQYF. The CDR3 DNA sequence: TGTGCCAGCTCACCACTAACAGCTACCCACGAGCAGTACTTC.

V is TRBV19 and J is TRBJ1-5; D is perhaps TRBD1 (6 bases). The germline gives CDR1 LNHDA, CDR2 SQIVND (reference sequence). The CDR3 is 13 residues long. V lost 6 bases and J 5 bases, leaving 11 bases between the germline ends. DNA of the CDR3: TGTGCCAGTAGCCTCAGGGGCGATCAGCCCCAGCATTTT. This codes for CASSLRGDQPQHF.

This rearrangement joins TRBV3-1 (or the pseudogene TRBV3-2) to TRBJ1-1; no definite D call. The length of the CDR3 is 16 residues. Germline assignment: CDR1 LGHDT and CDR2 YNNKEL (reference sequence). V lost 4 bases and J lost 2, with 17 bases in between. The CDR3 DNA reads TGTGCCAGCAGCCCCTACGGGCGGGCCATAAACACTGAAGCTTTCTTT. The encoded protein is CASSPYGRAINTEAFF.